The 11 T cell receptor beta chains in this list originate from one sample, sequenced in a study of OX40 agonist ivuxolimab in advanced cancers. TCRdb's table, derived via immunoSEQ multiplex PCR, lists solely in-frame clones and lacks some. The table records roughly 100,000 clones, around 87% of them present only once. Sequencing used CD4+ or CD8+ T cells sorted from blood, obtained in a trial of the OX40 agonist ivuxolimab. The receptor set was obtained from an adult with an advanced solid tumor such as melanoma, head and neck, liver or kidney cancer.

The J gene is TRBJ2-1, the V gene TRBV4-2; TRBD2 agrees at 9 bases. CDR3 size: 16 residues. After removal of 0 bases from V and 8 bases from J, the junction contained 8 bases not matched to a gene. Germline-derived CDR1 and CDR2 are LGHNA and YNFKEQ. CDR3 in amino acids: CASSQDGLAGFDEQFF. The CDR3 bases are TGTGCCAGCAGCCAAGACGGGCTAGCGGGGTTCGATGAGCAGTTCTTC.

The chain links TRBV30 to TRBJ2-5; 7 nucleotides align to TRBD1. This CDR3 is built from 13 residues. Trimming at V came to 1 base and at J to 2 bases, leaving 1 base not matched to a gene. The germline V gene has CDR1 GTSNPN and CDR2 SVGIG (reference sequence). The CDR3 here is CAWSGDRQETQYF. CDR3 bases: TGTGCCTGGAGTGGGGACAGACAAGAGACCCAGTACTTC.

The genes are TRBV27 and TRBJ2-7; D is undetermined. CDR1 and CDR2 (germline): MNHEY, SMNVEV (reference sequence). CDR3 length: 15 amino acids. V lost 5 bases, J lost 0 bases, and 14 bases lay in between. This chain's CDR3 is CASSTYLKSSYEQYF. In nucleotides, the CDR3 is TGTGCCAGCAGTACCTACCTGAAGAGCTCCTACGAGCAGTACTTC.

DNA for the CDR3: TGTGCCAGCAGCTTAATCCCTGCCCTGGAGCAGTTCTTC. Protein sequence: CASSLIPALEQFF. The V call is TRBV7-3, the J call TRBJ2-1; D call uncertain. CDR1 and CDR2 from the germline V gene are SGHTA and FQGTGA. V lost 1 base and J lost 10, with 11 bases in between. CDR3 length: 13 amino acids.

J is TRBJ2-1 and V is TRBV29-1, with unresolved D. V dropped 5 bases and J dropped 4 bases, with 9 bases sitting between them. The germline V gene has CDR1 SQVTM and CDR2 ANQGSEA. The CDR3 spans 12 residues. The CDR3 DNA follows: TGCAGCGTTCGAGCCGGATACAATGAGCAGTTCTTC. It yields the protein CSVRAGYNEQFF.

This sequence joins TRBV5-1 and TRBJ1-1; perhaps TRBD1 as D (5 bases). The V gene's germline CDR1 is SGHRS and CDR2 YFSETQ. Between the trimmed V and J ends, which lost 3 bases and 3 bases, there was a span of 15 bases. The CDR3 extends over 15 amino acids. CDR3 sequence reads: CASSSRTRGDTEAFF. The CDR3 coding sequence is TGCGCCAGCAGCTCAAGGACCCGAGGGGACACTGAAGCTTTCTTT.

The chain couples TRBV20-1 to TRBJ2-7; a possible D gene is TRBD2 (6 bases). Germline assignment: CDR1 DFQATT and CDR2 SNEGSKA (reference sequence). V dropped 3 bases and J dropped 4 bases, with 7 bases sitting between them. The length of the CDR3 is 11 residues. The CDR3 here is CSARGRYEQYF. CDR3 DNA: TGCAGTGCTAGGGGGAGGTACGAGCAGTACTTC.

This chain uses TRBV4-1 with TRBJ2-4, with D maybe TRBD2 (6 bases). V was pared by 2 bases and J by 0 bases, with 8 bases between. Germline V gives CDR1 MGHRA, CDR2 YSYEKL. This CDR3 has 15 residues. In DNA, the CDR3 is TGCGCCAGCAGCCAACTAGCGTTAGCCAAAAACATTCAGTACTTC. It encodes CASSQLALAKNIQYF.

This sequence joins TRBV11-2 and TRBJ2-2; 7 bases agree with TRBD1. The trim removed 1 base at V and 2 bases at J, leaving 4 bases unmatched. CDR1 is SGHAT, CDR2 FQNNGV, per germline. The CDR3 is 16 residues long. The CDR3 DNA sequence: TGTGCCAGCAGCTTAGGACAGGGAGTAAACACCGGGGAGCTGTTTTTT. Translation: CASSLGQGVNTGELFF. Full variable domain (missing parts from reference TRBV11-2 and TRBJ2-2): EAGVAQSPRYKIIEKRQSVAFWCNPISGHATLYWYQQILGQGPKLLIQFQNNGVVDDSQLPKDRFSAERLKGVDSTLKIQPAKLEDSAVYLCASSLGQGVNTGELFFGEGSRLTVL.

The rearrangement links TRBV5-1 to TRBJ1-2, with 8 bases that match TRBD1. Germline assignment: CDR1 SGHRS and CDR2 YFSETQ. The CDR3 length is 18 residues. Losses at the gene ends were 0 bases for V and 3 bases for J; bases not matched to a gene: 13. CDR3 sequence reads: CASSLAPLRQGIDYGYTF. The CDR3 bases are TGCGCCAGCAGCTTGGCACCCTTGAGACAGGGGATCGACTATGGCTACACCTTC.

The chain's CDR3 is CASSRLGGLNTEAFF. Written as DNA, the CDR3 is TGTGCCAGCAGCCGGCTGGGGGGTCTGAACACTGAAGCTTTCTTT. The chain recombines TRBV6-1 with TRBJ1-1; D is possibly TRBD1 (5 bases). The CDR3 covers 15 residues. Germline lookup yields CDR1 MNHNS and CDR2 SASEGT. With 6 bases removed from V and 0 bases from J, the gap between germline ends came to 14 bases.